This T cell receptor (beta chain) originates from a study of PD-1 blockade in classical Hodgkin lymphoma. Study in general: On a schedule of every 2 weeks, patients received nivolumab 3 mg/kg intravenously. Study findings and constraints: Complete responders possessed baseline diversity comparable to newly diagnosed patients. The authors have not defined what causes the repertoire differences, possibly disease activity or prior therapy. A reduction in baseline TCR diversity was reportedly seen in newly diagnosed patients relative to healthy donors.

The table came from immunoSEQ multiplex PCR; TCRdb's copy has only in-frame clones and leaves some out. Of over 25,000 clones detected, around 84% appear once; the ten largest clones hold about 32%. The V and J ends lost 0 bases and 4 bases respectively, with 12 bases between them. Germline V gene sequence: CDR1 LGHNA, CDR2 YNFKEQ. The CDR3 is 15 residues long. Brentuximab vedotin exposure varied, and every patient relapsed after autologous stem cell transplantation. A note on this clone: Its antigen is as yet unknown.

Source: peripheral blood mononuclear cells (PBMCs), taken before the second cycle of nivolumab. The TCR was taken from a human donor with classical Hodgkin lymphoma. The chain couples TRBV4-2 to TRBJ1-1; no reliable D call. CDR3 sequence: CASSQDSAGFTEAFF. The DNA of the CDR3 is TGTGCCAGCAGCCAAGACTCGGCAGGATTCACTGAAGCTTTCTTT.